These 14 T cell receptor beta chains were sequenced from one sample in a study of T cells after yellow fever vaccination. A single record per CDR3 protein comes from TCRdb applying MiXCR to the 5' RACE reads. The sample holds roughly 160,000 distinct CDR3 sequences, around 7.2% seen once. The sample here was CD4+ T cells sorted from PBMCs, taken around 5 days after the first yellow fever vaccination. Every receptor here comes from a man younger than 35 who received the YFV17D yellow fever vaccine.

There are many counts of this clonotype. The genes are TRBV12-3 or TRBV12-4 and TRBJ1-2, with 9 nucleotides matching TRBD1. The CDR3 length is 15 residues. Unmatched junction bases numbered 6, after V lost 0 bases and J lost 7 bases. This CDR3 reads CASSLAGQGSGGYTF. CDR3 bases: TGTGCCAGCAGTTTAGCGGGACAGGGATCAGGTGGCTACACCTTC.

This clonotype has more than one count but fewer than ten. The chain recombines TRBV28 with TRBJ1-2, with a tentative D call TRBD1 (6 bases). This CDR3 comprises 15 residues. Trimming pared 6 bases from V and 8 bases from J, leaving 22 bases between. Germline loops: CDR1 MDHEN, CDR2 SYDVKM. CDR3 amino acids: CASRSPTGRVSGYTF. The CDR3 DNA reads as TGTGCCAGCAGGAGCCCTACAGGGAGAGTCAGCGGCTACACCTTC.

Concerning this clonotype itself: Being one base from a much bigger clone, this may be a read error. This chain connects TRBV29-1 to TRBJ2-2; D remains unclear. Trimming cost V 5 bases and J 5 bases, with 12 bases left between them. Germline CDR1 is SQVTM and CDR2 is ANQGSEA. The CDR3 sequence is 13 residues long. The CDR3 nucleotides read TGCAGCGTTTTAGTGTCTAGGACCGGGGAGCTGTTTTTT. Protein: CSVLVSRTGELFF.

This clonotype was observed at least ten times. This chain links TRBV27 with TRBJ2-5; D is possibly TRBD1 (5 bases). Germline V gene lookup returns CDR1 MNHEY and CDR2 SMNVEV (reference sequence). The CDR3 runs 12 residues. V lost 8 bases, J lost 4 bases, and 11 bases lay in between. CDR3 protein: CASQGVGETQYF. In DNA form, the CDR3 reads TGTGCCAGCCAAGGGGTAGGAGAGACCCAGTACTTC.

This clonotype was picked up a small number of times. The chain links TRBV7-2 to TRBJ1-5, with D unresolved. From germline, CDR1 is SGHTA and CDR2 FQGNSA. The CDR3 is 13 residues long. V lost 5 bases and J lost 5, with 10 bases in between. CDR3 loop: CASSTAVYQPQHF. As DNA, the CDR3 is TGTGCCAGCAGCACAGCGGTTTATCAGCCCCAGCATTTT.

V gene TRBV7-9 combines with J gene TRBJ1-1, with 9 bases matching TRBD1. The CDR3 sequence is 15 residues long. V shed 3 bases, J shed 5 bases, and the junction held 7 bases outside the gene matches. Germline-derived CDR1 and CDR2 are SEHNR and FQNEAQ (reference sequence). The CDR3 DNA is TGTGCCAGCAGCTTTGGACAGGGGAGGATTACTGAAGCTTTCTTT. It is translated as CASSFGQGRITEAFF.

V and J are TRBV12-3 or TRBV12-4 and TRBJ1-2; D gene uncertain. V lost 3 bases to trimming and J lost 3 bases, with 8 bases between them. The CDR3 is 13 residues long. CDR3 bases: TGTGCCAGCAGTTTTAAAGTAGACTATGGCTACACCTTC. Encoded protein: CASSFKVDYGYTF.

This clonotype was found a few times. CDR3 bases: TGTGCCAGCAGGCGACCGGGGGGGCGTAATTCACCCCTCCACTTT. It encodes CASRRPGGRNSPLHF. The rearrangement joins TRBV11-2 to TRBJ1-6; perhaps TRBD1 as D (6 bases). V shed 6 bases and J shed 6 bases, with 15 bases lying between them. The CDR3 runs to 15 residues. Germline CDR1 and CDR2: SGHAT and FQNNGV.

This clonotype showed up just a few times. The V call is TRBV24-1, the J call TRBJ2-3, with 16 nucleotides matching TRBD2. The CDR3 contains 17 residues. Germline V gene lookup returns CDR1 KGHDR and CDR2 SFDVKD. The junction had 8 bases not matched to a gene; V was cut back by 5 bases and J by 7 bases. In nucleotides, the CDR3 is TGTGCCACCAGTGGAACCGGGACTAGCGGGGGGGGAAATACGCAGTATTTT. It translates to CATSGTGTSGGGNTQYF.

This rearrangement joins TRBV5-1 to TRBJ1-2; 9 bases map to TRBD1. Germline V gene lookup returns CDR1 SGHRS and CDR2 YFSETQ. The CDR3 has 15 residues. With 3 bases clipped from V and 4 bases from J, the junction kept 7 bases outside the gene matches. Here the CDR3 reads CASSYPGQGFYGYTF. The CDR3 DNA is TGCGCCAGCAGCTACCCGGGACAGGGCTTCTATGGCTACACCTTC. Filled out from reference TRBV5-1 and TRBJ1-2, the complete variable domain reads KAGVTQTPRYLIKTRGQQVTLSCSPISGHRSVSWYQQTPGQGLQFLFEYFSETQRNKGNFPGRFSGRQFSNSRSEMNVSTLELGDSALYLCASSYPGQGFYGYTFGSGTRLTVV.

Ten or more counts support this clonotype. The CDR3: CASSLAPDRVGTDTQYF. The CDR3 region has the DNA TGCGCCAGCAGCTTGGCCCCGGACAGGGTTGGCACAGATACGCAGTATTTT. The V gene is TRBV5-1, the J gene TRBJ2-3; 8 nucleotides line up with TRBD1. There are 17 residues in the CDR3. V shed 0 bases, J shed 1 base, and the junction held 7 bases outside the gene matches. CDR1 and CDR2 from the germline V gene are SGHRS and YFSETQ.

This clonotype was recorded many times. CDR3 bases: TGTGCCAGCAGTTTCAACTCTTATCTCACTGAAGCTTTCTTT. It is translated as CASSFNSYLTEAFF. The rearrangement uses TRBV12-3 or TRBV12-4 and TRBJ1-1; no definite D call. Deletions cut 3 bases from V and 4 bases from J, with 12 bases between. This CDR3 is built from 14 residues.

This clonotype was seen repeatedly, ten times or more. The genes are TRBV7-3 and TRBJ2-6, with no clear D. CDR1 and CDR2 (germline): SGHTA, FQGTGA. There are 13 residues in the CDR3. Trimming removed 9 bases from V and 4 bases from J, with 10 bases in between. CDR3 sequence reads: CASALAGANVLTF. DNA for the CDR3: TGTGCCAGTGCGTTGGCGGGGGCCAACGTCCTGACTTTC. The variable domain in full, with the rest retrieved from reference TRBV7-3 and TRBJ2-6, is GAGVSQTPSNKVTEKGKYVELRCDPISGHTALYWYRQSLGQGPEFLIYFQGTGAADDSGLPNDRFFAVRPEGSVSTLKIQRTERGDSAVYLCASALAGANVLTFGAGSRLTVL.

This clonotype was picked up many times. The CDR3 nucleotides are TGCGCCAGCAGCCCTTTGGGACAGGGGACCTCGAGAGACAATCAGCCCCAGCATTTT. Protein: CASSPLGQGTSRDNQPQHF. V gene TRBV4-1 combines with J gene TRBJ1-5, with TRBD1 matching over 10 bases. CDR1 and CDR2 from the germline V gene are MGHRA and YSYEKL. With 4 bases clipped from V and 3 bases from J, the junction kept 15 bases outside the gene matches. The CDR3 runs 19 residues.